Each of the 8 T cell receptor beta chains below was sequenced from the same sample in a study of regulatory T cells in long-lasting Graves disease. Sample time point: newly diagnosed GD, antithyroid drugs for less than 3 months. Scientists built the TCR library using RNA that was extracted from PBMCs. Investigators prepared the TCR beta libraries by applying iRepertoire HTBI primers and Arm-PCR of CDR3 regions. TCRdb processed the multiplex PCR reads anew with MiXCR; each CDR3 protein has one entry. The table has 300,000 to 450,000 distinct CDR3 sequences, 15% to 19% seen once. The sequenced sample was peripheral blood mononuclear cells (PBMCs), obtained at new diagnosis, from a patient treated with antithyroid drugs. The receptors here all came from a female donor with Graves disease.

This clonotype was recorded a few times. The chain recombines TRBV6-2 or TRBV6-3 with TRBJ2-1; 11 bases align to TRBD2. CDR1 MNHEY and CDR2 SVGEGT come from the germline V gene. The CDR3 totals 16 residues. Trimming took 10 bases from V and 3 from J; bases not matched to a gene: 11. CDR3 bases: TGTGCCATCCAGCTAGGGACTAGCGGAGACTACAATGAGCAGTTCTTC. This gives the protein CAIQLGTSGDYNEQFF.

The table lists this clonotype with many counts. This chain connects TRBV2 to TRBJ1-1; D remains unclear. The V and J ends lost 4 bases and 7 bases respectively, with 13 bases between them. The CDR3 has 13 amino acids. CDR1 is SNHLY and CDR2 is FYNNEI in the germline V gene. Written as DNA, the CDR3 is TGTGCCAGCAGTGGGGCGGGGATAGGTGAAGCTTTCTTT. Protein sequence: CASSGAGIGEAFF.

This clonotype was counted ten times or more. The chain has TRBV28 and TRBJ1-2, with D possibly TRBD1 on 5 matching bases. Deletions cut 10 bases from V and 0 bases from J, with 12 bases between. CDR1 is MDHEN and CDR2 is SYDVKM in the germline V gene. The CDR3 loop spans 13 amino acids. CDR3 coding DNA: TGTGCCAACTTCGACAGCTCTAACTATGGCTACACCTTC. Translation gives CANFDSSNYGYTF.

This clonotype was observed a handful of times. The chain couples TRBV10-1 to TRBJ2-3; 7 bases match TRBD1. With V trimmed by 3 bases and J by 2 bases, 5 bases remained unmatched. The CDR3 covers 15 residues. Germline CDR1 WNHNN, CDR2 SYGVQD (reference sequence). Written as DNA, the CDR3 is TGCGCCAGCAGTGAAGGGACAGCCATCACAGATACGCAGTATTTT. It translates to CASSEGTAITDTQYF.

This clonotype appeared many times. This chain's CDR3 is CASSRSPYSYNEQFF. CDR3 in DNA: TGTGCCAGCAGTAGGTCCCCTTACAGCTACAATGAGCAGTTCTTC. The chain uses TRBV27 and TRBJ2-1; D unresolved. V lost 5 bases and J lost 3, with 14 bases in between. The CDR3 covers 15 residues. Germline loops: CDR1 MNHEY, CDR2 SMNVEV (reference sequence).

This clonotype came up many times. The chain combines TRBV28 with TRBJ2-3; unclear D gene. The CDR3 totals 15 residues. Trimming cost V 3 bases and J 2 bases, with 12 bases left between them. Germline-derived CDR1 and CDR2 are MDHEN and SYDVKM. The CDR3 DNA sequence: TGTGCCAGCAGTTTGGGTGGCATAAACACAGATACGCAGTATTTT. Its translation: CASSLGGINTDTQYF.

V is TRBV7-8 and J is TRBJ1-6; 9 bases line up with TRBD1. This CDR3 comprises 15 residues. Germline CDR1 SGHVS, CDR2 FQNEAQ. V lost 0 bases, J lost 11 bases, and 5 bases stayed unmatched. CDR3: CASSLAGTGPTPLHF. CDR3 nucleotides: TGTGCCAGCAGCTTAGCCGGGACAGGGCCTACACCCCTCCACTTT. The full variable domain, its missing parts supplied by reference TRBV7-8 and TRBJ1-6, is GAGVSQSPRYKVAKRGQDVALRCDPISGHVSLFWYQQALGQGPEFLTYFQNEAQLDKSGLPSDRFFAERPEGSVSTLKIQRTQQEDSAVYLCASSLAGTGPTPLHFGNGTRLTVT.

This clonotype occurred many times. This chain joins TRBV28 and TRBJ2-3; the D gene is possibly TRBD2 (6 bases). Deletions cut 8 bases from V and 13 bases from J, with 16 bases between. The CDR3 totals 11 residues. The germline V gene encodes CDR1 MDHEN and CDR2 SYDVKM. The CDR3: CASRGGTLEYF. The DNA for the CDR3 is TGTGCCAGCCGAGGCGGGACTCTGGAGTATTTT.